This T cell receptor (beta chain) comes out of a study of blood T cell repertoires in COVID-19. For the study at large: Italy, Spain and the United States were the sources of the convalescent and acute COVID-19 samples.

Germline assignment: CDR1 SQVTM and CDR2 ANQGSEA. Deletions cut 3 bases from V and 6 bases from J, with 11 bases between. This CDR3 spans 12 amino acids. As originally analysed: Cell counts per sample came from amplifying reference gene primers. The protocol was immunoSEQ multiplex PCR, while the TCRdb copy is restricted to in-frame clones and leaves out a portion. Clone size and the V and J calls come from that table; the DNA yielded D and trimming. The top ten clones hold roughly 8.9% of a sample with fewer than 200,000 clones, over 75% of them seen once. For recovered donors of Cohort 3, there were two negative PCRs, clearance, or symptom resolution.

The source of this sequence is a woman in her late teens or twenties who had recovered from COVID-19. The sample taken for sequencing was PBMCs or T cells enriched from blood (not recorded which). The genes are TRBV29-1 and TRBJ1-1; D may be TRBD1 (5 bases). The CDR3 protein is CSVDGGWAEAFF. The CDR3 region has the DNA TGCAGCGTTGACGGGGGGTGGGCTGAAGCTTTCTTT.